This T cell receptor beta chain was identified in a study of T-cell reconstitution after alpha-beta-depleted transplantation in children. With 7 bases removed from V and 0 bases from J, the gap between germline ends came to 8 bases. The CDR3 consists of 13 residues. Germline V lookup: CDR1 MNHNS, CDR2 SASEGT. This sample's TCRbeta library carried unique molecular identifier barcodes. TCRdb re-derived calls from the PCR reads in MiXCR, one entry per CDR3 protein. The repertoire holds a few hundred thousand distinct CDR3 sequences, with about 9.3% as singletons. The TCR was taken from a human donor who donated a stem cell graft to a child with acute lymphoblastic leukemia. The source material was PBMCs from the stem cell graft donor, sampled from the stem cell graft. The chain carries TRBV6-1 and TRBJ2-3, with D possibly TRBD2 on 6 matching bases. CDR3: CASMGGSTDTQYF. Written as DNA, the CDR3 is TGTGCCAGCATGGGGGGTAGCACAGATACGCAGTATTTT.